The present T cell receptor (beta chain) was sequenced within a study of cytomegalovirus exposure and HLA in healthy donors. Overall study results and limits: The authors later linked a missense DCLRE1C variant to TCR beta V- and J-gene trimming. In an earlier analysis, about 87% or about 30%: the productive usage of most TCR beta V segments. As immune exposure information, only CMV serostatus was available.

V lost 2 bases and J lost 1; bases outside the gene matches: 4. Germline V gene sequence: CDR1 MNHEY, CDR2 SVGAGI. The CDR3 spans 15 residues. Remarks on this clone: The antigen is undetermined.

PCR was performed using 60 Vbeta and 13 Jbeta primers. Only in-frame clones appear in the TCRdb table, and some are missing; sequencing was by immunoSEQ multiplex PCR. The sample has approximately 170,000 clones, over 70% seen once. What was sequenced was PBMCs. The V call is TRBV6-5, the J call TRBJ2-7; 8 nucleotides line up with TRBD1. The receptor comes from a woman aged 40 to 50 in good health and CMV-seropositive. The CDR3 region is CASSYVGTGSYEQYF. CDR3 in DNA: TGTGCCAGCAGTTACGTCGGGACAGGTTCCTACGAGCAGTACTTC.